The 24 T cell receptor beta chains given below trace back to one sample, sequenced in a study of blood T cell repertoires in COVID-19. Clones were read by immunoSEQ multiplex PCR, and TCRdb kept only the in-frame ones, dropping some. Of about 97,000 clones in the sample, roughly 86% are singletons; the top ten hold 20%. Sequenced input: peripheral blood. The receptors here all came from a human donor in a cohort sampled during active COVID-19.

The rearrangement links TRBV19 to TRBJ2-2; TRBD1 agrees at 8 bases. The V gene end was trimmed by 10 bases and the J gene end by 4 bases; junction bases not matched to a gene: 11. CDR1 is LNHDA, CDR2 SQIVND, per germline (reference sequence). The CDR3 length is 15 residues. This CDR3 is CATKDRALGTGELFF. The CDR3 coding sequence is TGTGCCACCAAGGACAGGGCCCTTGGCACCGGGGAGCTGTTTTTT.

This rearrangement joins TRBV5-4 to TRBJ1-5, with 10 bases aligning to TRBD1. With 3 bases clipped from V and 11 bases from J, the junction kept 5 bases outside the gene matches. CDR3 length: 13 amino acids. Looked up from germline, CDR1 is SGHNT and CDR2 is YYREEE (reference sequence). The CDR3 DNA reads as TGTGCCAGCAGCTGGGACAGGGGATCAGCCCAGCATTTT. Translation: CASSWDRGSAQHF.

The V call is TRBV5-6, the J call TRBJ2-2, with D possibly matching TRBD1 (5 bases). The V gene's germline CDR1 is SGHDT and CDR2 YYEEEE. CDR3 length: 18 residues. Trimming stripped 4 bases from V and 5 bases from J, with 24 bases between. CDR3: CASSRGLPNPARTGELFF. The CDR3, as DNA: TGTGCCAGCAGCAGGGGTCTCCCCAACCCTGCGAGGACCGGGGAGCTGTTTTTT.

The chain employs TRBV29-1 and TRBJ2-7, with 9 bases lining up with TRBD1. The CDR3 is 13 amino acids. Unmatched junction bases numbered 8, after V lost 4 bases and J lost 7 bases. CDR1 and CDR2 from the germline V gene are SQVTM and ANQGSEA. The CDR3 loop reads CSVGVQGALEQYF. The DNA of the CDR3 is TGCAGCGTTGGAGTACAGGGGGCTTTAGAGCAGTACTTC.

This clone showed up just once. The V gene is TRBV19, the J gene TRBJ2-3; TRBD2 aligns across 11 bases. V lost 5 bases to trimming and J lost 3 bases; unmatched junction nucleotides: 7. The CDR3 totals 16 residues. Germline V CDR1 and CDR2: LNHDA, SQIVND (reference sequence). The CDR3 DNA follows: TGTGCCAGTAGTTCACGACTAGCGGGAAGGACAGATACGCAGTATTTT. This gives the protein CASSSRLAGRTDTQYF.

V and J are TRBV5-4 and TRBJ1-1; 8 positions match TRBD1. The J segment lost 0 bases and the V segment lost 5 bases, leaving 9 bases of the junction unmatched. Looked up from germline, CDR1 is SGHNT and CDR2 is YYREEE (reference sequence). CDR3 length equals 16 residues. CDR3 sequence (DNA): TGTGCCAGCAGGCCAAGGACAGGGAAACTGAACACTGAAGCTTTCTTT. It translates to CASRPRTGKLNTEAFF.

This chain joins TRBV19 and TRBJ2-7; 10 positions agree with TRBD1. Germline CDR1 LNHDA, CDR2 SQIVND (reference sequence). The CDR3 covers 14 residues. The V gene end was trimmed by 4 bases and the J gene end by 5 bases; junction bases not matched to a gene: 5. The CDR3 region is CASSTDRGRNEQYF. The CDR3 nucleotides are TGTGCCAGTAGTACCGACAGGGGGCGCAACGAGCAGTACTTC.

The CDR3 nucleotides read TGTGCCAGCAGCTCCCCCAGCGGGAGGGACTACAATGAGCAGTTCTTC. It codes for CASSSPSGRDYNEQFF. The chain couples TRBV9 to TRBJ2-1; 10 nucleotides line up with TRBD2. The CDR3 sequence is 16 residues long. V shed 4 bases, J shed 3 bases, and the junction held 7 bases outside the gene matches. Germline CDR1 reads SGDLS; CDR2 reads YYNGEE.

This chain links TRBV9 with TRBJ2-1; 8 bases are shared with TRBD2. V was clipped by 6 bases and J by 0 bases; unmatched bases: 2. This CDR3 has 14 residues. The germline gives CDR1 SGDLS, CDR2 YYNGEE. The CDR3 DNA sequence: TGTGCCAGCACCGGGGGGGCCTCCTACAATGAGCAGTTCTTC. This codes for CASTGGASYNEQFF.

The rearrangement uses TRBV5-1 and TRBJ1-1; the D is unclear. Germline CDR1 and CDR2: SGHRS and YFSETQ. Trimming stripped 6 bases from V and 4 bases from J, with 19 bases between. This CDR3 spans 15 amino acids. CDR3 protein: CASTDMRSAGTEAFF. The CDR3 DNA follows: TGCGCCAGCACCGATATGCGGTCCGCGGGCACTGAAGCTTTCTTT.

The chain couples TRBV2 to TRBJ2-1, with 10 bases aligning to TRBD2. From germline, CDR1 is SNHLY and CDR2 FYNNEI. J gave up 4 bases and V 7 bases, and 7 bases lay outside the gene matches. CDR3 length: 15 amino acids. In nucleotides, the CDR3 is TGTGCCAGCACTCGCTCTAGCGGGAGTTACAATGAGCAGTTCTTC. It yields the protein CASTRSSGSYNEQFF.

The chain links TRBV9 to TRBJ2-3, with TRBD2 matching 7 bases. V lost 0 bases and J lost 6; bases outside the gene matches: 4. This CDR3 spans 14 amino acids. Germline-derived CDR1 and CDR2 are SGDLS and YYNGEE. The CDR3 sequence: CASSVGTSPDTQYF. Here the CDR3 DNA reads TGTGCCAGCAGCGTAGGGACTAGTCCGGATACGCAGTATTTT.

The chain has TRBV11-1 and TRBJ1-1; 7 bases align to TRBD1. Germline V gene lookup returns CDR1 SGHAT and CDR2 FQDESV (reference sequence). Trimming cost V 2 bases and J 3 bases; bases outside gene matches: 6. The CDR3 loop spans 15 amino acids. CDR3 loop: CASSLSWTGYTEAFF. The CDR3 nucleotides are TGTGCCAGCAGCTTATCCTGGACAGGTTACACTGAAGCTTTCTTT.

In its sample, this clone was seen once. This sequence joins TRBV7-6 and TRBJ2-2; 10 positions agree with TRBD2. The CDR3 is 17 residues long. After removal of 4 bases from V and 4 bases from J, the junction contained 9 bases not matched to a gene. The germline CDR1 and CDR2 sequences are SGHVS and FNYEAQ. The CDR3 nucleotides read TGTGCCAGCAGCTCCACAGCTAGCGGGAGAGGCACCGGGGAGCTGTTTTTT. Residues: CASSSTASGRGTGELFF.

This clone has a single count. V is TRBV7-9 and J is TRBJ1-2; a possible D gene is TRBD1 (5 bases). Germline V gene sequence: CDR1 SEHNR, CDR2 FQNEAQ (reference sequence). This CDR3 is built from 13 residues. The V gene lost 1 base and the J gene lost 7 bases, with 10 bases spanning the gap. The CDR3 DNA is TGTGCCAGCAGCTTAGAAGGGGCCCGTGGCTACACCTTC. This codes for CASSLEGARGYTF.

The rearrangement uses TRBV4-2 and TRBJ1-1, with 7 positions matching TRBD1. The V and J ends lost 4 bases and 4 bases, in that order; junction bases with no gene match: 9. The germline V gene encodes CDR1 LGHNA and CDR2 YNFKEQ. The CDR3 has 15 amino acids. The CDR3 nucleotides read TGTGCCAGCAGCCGCGACAGGGAGGTAGGCACTGAAGCTTTCTTT. Its translation is CASSRDREVGTEAFF.

This sequence joins TRBV5-1 and TRBJ2-3; D uncertain. Trimming cost V 4 bases and J 1 base, with 13 bases left between them. The CDR3 length is 15 residues. Germline CDR1 and CDR2: SGHRS and YFSETQ. CDR3 protein: CASSGETIRTDTQYF. CDR3 nucleotides: TGCGCCAGCAGCGGCGAGACAATTCGCACAGATACGCAGTATTTT. The variable domain in full, completed from reference TRBV5-1 and TRBJ2-3, reads KAGVTQTPRYLIKTRGQQVTLSCSPISGHRSVSWYQQTPGQGLQFLFEYFSETQRNKGNFPGRFSGRQFSNSRSEMNVSTLELGDSALYLCASSGETIRTDTQYFGPGTRLTVL.

This rearrangement joins TRBV2 to TRBJ1-4; tentative D call: TRBD1 (6 bases). The V and J ends lost 4 bases and 11 bases respectively, with 29 bases between them. CDR1 and CDR2 (germline): SNHLY, FYNNEI. The CDR3 loop spans 18 amino acids. CDR3 sequence (DNA): TGTGCCAGCAGTGTTCCGAAAGACCCTCCGCAGGGGCGAAGCAAACTGTTTTTT. Translating it yields CASSVPKDPPQGRSKLFF.

The chain has TRBV9 and TRBJ2-7; 7 positions agree with TRBD2. CDR3 length: 15 amino acids. From germline, CDR1 is SGDLS and CDR2 YYNGEE. Losses at the gene ends were 0 bases for V and 2 bases for J; bases not matched to a gene: 5. In DNA form, the CDR3 reads TGTGCCAGCAGCGTAGGGCGGGAGAACGCCTACGAGCAGTACTTC. Translating it yields CASSVGRENAYEQYF.

The table lists this clone with a few counts. The rearrangement joins TRBV28 to TRBJ2-7; 11 bases line up with TRBD1. V lost 6 bases to trimming and J lost 6 bases; unmatched junction nucleotides: 10. The CDR3 extends over 15 amino acids. Germline CDR1 is MDHEN and CDR2 is SYDVKM. The chain's CDR3 is CASSSIGTGGIEQYF. CDR3 coding DNA: TGTGCCAGCAGCTCTATCGGGACAGGGGGAATCGAGCAGTACTTC.

The chain has TRBV24-1 and TRBJ2-7; 8 nucleotides line up with TRBD2. Trimming cost V 5 bases and J 7 bases; bases outside gene matches: 6. Germline V gene sequence: CDR1 KGHDR, CDR2 SFDVKD. The CDR3 consists of 13 residues. CDR3 bases: TGTGCCACCAGTGCGGGAGGGCCCCGGGAGCAGTACTTC. Amino acid sequence: CATSAGGPREQYF.

The V call is TRBV6-6, the J call TRBJ2-7; TRBD1 agrees at 8 bases. The J segment lost 4 bases and the V segment lost 2 bases, leaving 7 bases of the junction unmatched. Germline V gives CDR1 MNHNY, CDR2 SVGAGI (reference sequence). CDR3 length equals 15 residues. The CDR3 DNA reads as TGTGCCAGCAGTTACAGGCCAGGGGGCGTTTACGAGCAGTACTTC. Translated: CASSYRPGGVYEQYF.

The chain employs TRBV3-1 (or the pseudogene TRBV3-2) and TRBJ2-3; 14 bases map to TRBD2. CDR1 and CDR2 (germline): LGHDT, YNNKEL (reference sequence). Unmatched junction bases numbered 18, after V lost 5 bases and J lost 5 bases. The CDR3 runs 20 residues. CDR3 bases: TGTGCCAGCAGCGACCCCGGGACTAGCGGGAGCTTTCAACATCAAGATACGCAGTATTTT. It specifies CASSDPGTSGSFQHQDTQYF.

The gene calls are TRBV7-6 and TRBJ1-2, with D perhaps TRBD1 (5 bases). Per the germline V gene, CDR1 is SGHVS and CDR2 is FNYEAQ. Trimming took off 3 bases at V and 4 bases at J, with 9 bases between the two ends. This CDR3 is built from 13 residues. Written as DNA, the CDR3 is TGTGCCAGCAGCTTGGGGGGGTCCTATGGCTACACCTTC. This encodes CASSLGGSYGYTF.